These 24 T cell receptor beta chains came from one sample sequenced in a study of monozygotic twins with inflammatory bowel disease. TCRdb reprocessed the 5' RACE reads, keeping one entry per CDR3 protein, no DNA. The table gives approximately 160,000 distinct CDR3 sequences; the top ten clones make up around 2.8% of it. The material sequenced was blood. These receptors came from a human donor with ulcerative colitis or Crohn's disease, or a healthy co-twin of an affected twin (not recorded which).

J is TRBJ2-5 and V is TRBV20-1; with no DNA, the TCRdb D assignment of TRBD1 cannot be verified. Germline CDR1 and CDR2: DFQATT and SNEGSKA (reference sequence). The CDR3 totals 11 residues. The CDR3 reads CSEAGGETQYF.

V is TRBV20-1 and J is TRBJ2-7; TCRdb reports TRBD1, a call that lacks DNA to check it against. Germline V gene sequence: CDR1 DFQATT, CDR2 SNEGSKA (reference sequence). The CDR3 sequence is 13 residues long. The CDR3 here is CSASAGTDYEQYF.

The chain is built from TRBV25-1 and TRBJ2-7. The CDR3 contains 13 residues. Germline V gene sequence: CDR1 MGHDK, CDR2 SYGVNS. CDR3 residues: CASSGVGIDEQYF.

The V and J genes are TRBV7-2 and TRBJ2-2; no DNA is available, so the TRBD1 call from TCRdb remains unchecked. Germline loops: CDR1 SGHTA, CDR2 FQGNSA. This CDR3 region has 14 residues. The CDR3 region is CASSRDRGPGELFF.

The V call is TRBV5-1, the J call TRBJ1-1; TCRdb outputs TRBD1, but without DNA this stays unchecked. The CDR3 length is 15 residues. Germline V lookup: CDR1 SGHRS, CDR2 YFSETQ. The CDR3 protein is CASSLWGEVNTEAFF. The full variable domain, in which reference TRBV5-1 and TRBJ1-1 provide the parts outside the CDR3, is KAGVTQTPRYLIKTRGQQVTLSCSPISGHRSVSWYQQTPGQGLQFLFEYFSETQRNKGNFPGRFSGRQFSNSRSEMNVSTLELGDSALYLCASSLWGEVNTEAFFGQGTRLTVV.

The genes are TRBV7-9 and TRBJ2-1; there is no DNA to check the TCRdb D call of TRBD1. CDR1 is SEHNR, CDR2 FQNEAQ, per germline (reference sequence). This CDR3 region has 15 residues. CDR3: CASSLAGGSSNEQFF.

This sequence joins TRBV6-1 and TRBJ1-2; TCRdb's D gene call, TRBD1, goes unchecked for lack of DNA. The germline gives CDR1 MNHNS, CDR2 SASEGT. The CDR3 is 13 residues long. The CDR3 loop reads CASIGQALYGYTF.

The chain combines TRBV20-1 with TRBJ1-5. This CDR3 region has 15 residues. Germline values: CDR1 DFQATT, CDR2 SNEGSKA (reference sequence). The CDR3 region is CSARERSTSNQPQHF.

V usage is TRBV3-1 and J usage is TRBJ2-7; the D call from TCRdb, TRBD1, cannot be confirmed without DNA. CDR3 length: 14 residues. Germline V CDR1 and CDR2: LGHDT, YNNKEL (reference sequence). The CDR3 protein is CASSQAPGPMGQYF.

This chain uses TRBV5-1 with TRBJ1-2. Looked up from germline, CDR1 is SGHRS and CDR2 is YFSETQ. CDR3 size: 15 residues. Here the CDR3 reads CASSASATAEEGYTF.

The CDR3 spells CASSASGTGELFF. This rearrangement joins TRBV18 to TRBJ2-2. CDR1 KGHSH and CDR2 LQKENI come from the germline V gene. This CDR3 contains 13 residues.

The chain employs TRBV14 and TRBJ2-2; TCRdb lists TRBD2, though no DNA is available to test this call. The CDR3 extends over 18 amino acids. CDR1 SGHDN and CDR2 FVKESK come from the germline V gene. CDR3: CASSQTRTSGRNTGELFF.

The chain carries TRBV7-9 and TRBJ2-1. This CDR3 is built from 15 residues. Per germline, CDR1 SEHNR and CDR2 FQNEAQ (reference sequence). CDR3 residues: CASSLVGAPWNEQFF. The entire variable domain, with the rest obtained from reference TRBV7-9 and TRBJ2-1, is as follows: DTGVSQNPRHKITKRGQNVTFRCDPISEHNRLYWYRQTLGQGPEFLTYFQNEAQLEKSRLLSDRFSAERPKGSFSTLEIQRTEQGDSAMYLCASSLVGAPWNEQFFGPGTRLTVL.

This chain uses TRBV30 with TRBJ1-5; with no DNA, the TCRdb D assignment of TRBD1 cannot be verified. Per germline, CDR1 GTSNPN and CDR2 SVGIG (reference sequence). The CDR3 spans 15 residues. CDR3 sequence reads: CAWSDLTGVNQPQHF.

CDR3 sequence: CASSLDGRFNEQYF. V is TRBV5-8 and J is TRBJ2-7. This CDR3 has 14 residues. Germline CDR1 and CDR2: SGHTS and YDEGEE.

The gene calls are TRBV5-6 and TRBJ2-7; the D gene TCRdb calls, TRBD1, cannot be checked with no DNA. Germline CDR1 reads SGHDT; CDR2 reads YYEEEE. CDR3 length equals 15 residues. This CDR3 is CASSLDLWGSYEQYF.

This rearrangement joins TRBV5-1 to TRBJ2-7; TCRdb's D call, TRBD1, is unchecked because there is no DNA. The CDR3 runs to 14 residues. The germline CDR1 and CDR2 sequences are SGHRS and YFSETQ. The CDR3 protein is CASSLSPGAYEQYF. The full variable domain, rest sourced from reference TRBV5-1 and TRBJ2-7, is KAGVTQTPRYLIKTRGQQVTLSCSPISGHRSVSWYQQTPGQGLQFLFEYFSETQRNKGNFPGRFSGRQFSNSRSEMNVSTLELGDSALYLCASSLSPGAYEQYFGPGTRLTVT.

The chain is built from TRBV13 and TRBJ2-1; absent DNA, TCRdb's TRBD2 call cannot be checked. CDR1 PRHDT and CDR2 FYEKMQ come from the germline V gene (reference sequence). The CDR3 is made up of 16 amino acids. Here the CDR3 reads CASSLAGLAVYNEQFF.

The CDR3 here is CASSPAVRTGELFF. V and J are TRBV11-3 and TRBJ2-2. Germline V gene sequence: CDR1 SGHNT, CDR2 YENEEA. CDR3 length: 14 amino acids. The full variable domain, in which reference TRBV11-3 and TRBJ2-2 provide the parts outside the CDR3, is EAGVVQSPRYKIIEKKQPVAFWCNPISGHNTLYWYLQNLGQGPELLIRYENEEAVDDSQLPKDRFSAERLKGVDSTLKIQPAELGDSAVYLCASSPAVRTGELFFGEGSRLTVL.

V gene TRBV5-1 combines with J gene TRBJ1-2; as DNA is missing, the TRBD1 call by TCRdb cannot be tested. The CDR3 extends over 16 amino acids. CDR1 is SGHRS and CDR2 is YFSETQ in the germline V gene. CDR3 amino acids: CASSLGQGASSGGYTF.

This chain's CDR3 is CASRAGTGVYEQYF. This chain uses TRBV6-1 with TRBJ2-7; no DNA is available, so the TRBD1 call from TCRdb remains unchecked. The germline V gene encodes CDR1 MNHNS and CDR2 SASEGT. The CDR3 runs 14 residues.

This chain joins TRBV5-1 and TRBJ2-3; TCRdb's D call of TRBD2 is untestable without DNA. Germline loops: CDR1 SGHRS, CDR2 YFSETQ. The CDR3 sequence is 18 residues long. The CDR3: CASSAGASGSAGTDTQYF.

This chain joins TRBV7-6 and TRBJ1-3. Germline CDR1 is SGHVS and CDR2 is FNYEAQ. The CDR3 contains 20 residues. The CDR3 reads CASSLAARHPTSSSGNTIYF.

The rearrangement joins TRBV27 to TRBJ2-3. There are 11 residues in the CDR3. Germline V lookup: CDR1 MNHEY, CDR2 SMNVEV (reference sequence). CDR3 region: CASSSDTGEYF.